These 21 T cell receptor beta chains were all obtained from the same sample, sequenced in a study of T cell responses to AZD1222 COVID-19 vaccine. The protocol was immunoSEQ multiplex PCR, while the TCRdb copy is restricted to in-frame clones and leaves out a portion. The sample has 90,000 to 130,000 clones, over 85% seen once. The source was peripheral blood, collected 28 days after the second AZD1222 dose. These receptors originate from an adult who received the AZD1222 COVID-19 vaccine.

The V call is TRBV9, the J call TRBJ1-2; D is unclear. There are 14 residues in the CDR3. V was shortened by 4 bases and J by 11 bases, with 21 bases between the two germline ends. Germline CDR1 and CDR2: SGDLS and YYNGEE. The CDR3 sequence is CASSSGPEDGLYTF. The CDR3 region has the DNA TGTGCCAGCAGCTCCGGGCCCGAGGACGGGTTGTACACCTTC.

The chain carries TRBV10-3 and TRBJ1-5; D is unclear. Germline CDR1 reads ENHRY; CDR2 reads SYGVKD. The CDR3 spans 13 residues. Trimming stripped 6 bases from V and 4 bases from J, with 10 bases between. The CDR3 region is CAISVTGNQPQHF. The CDR3 DNA sequence: TGTGCCATCAGCGTGACGGGTAATCAGCCCCAGCATTTT.

This sequence joins TRBV29-1 and TRBJ2-5, with 7 bases fitting TRBD1. Germline CDR1 and CDR2: SQVTM and ANQGSEA. Trimming at V came to 7 bases and at J to 1 base, leaving 3 bases not matched to a gene. The CDR3 is 12 amino acids. CDR3 sequence: CSGTGLQETQYF. The CDR3 DNA sequence: TGCAGCGGGACAGGTCTCCAAGAGACCCAGTACTTC.

This clone was detected only once. The J gene is TRBJ1-6, the V gene TRBV21-1; the DNA was not compared with TRBD1, the D call given in the table. TRBV21-1 is classified as a pseudogene. The CDR3 runs to 16 residues. The CDR3 sequence: CASTSMRTGQSSPLHF. As DNA, the CDR3 is TGTGCCAGCACCTCTATGCGGACAGGGCAGAGTTCACCCCTCCACTTT.

The V call is TRBV12-5, the J call TRBJ2-3; D uncertain. The CDR3 extends over 9 amino acids. V lost 1 base, J lost 10 bases, and 0 bases lay in between. The germline V gene has CDR1 LGHNT and CDR2 FRNRAP. CDR3 amino acids: CASGLAQYF. As DNA, the CDR3 is TGTGCTAGTGGTTTGGCGCAGTATTTT.

The V gene is TRBV10-3, the J gene TRBJ1-5, with a possible D match to TRBD1 (5 bases). V was trimmed by 7 bases and J by 5 bases, leaving 12 bases between them. Germline V gene lookup returns CDR1 ENHRY and CDR2 SYGVKD. CDR3 length: 13 amino acids. The CDR3 DNA is TGTGCCATCACCGGGACCGTTGATCAGCCCCAGCATTTT. This codes for CAITGTVDQPQHF.

Here the CDR3 DNA reads TGCAGTGGCGGTCGGGCCTATGGCTACACCTTC. Translated, it gives CSGGRAYGYTF. The V and J genes are TRBV20-1 and TRBJ1-2; D gene ambiguous. This CDR3 comprises 11 residues. V shed 7 bases and J shed 4 bases, with 10 bases lying between them. The V gene's germline CDR1 is DFQATT and CDR2 SNEGSKA (reference sequence).

The rearrangement joins TRBV11-1 to TRBJ2-1, with D maybe TRBD2 (5 bases). This CDR3 has 15 residues. V lost 5 bases, J lost 7 bases, and 18 bases lay in between. Germline-derived CDR1 and CDR2 are SGHAT and FQDESV (reference sequence). CDR3: CASSNAGRLVNEQFF. The DNA for the CDR3 is TGTGCCAGCAGCAACGCGGGCCGGTTGGTGAATGAGCAGTTCTTC.

The rearrangement uses TRBV5-1 and TRBJ1-2; no reliable D call. V was shortened by 5 bases and J by 0 bases, with 11 bases between the two germline ends. Per the germline V gene, CDR1 is SGHRS and CDR2 is YFSETQ. The CDR3 consists of 14 residues. CDR3 nucleotide sequence: TGCGCCAGCAGTGACGGTGGACCTAACTATGGCTACACCTTC. Translated, it gives CASSDGGPNYGYTF.

The gene calls are TRBV5-1 and TRBJ1-4; 10 bases are shared with TRBD1. The trim removed 3 bases at V and 1 base at J, leaving 3 bases unmatched. Looked up from germline, CDR1 is SGHRS and CDR2 is YFSETQ. The CDR3 is made up of 16 amino acids. The CDR3 loop is CASSSGTGETNEKLFF. The CDR3 DNA sequence: TGCGCCAGCAGCTCCGGGACAGGGGAAACTAATGAAAAACTGTTTTTT.

The genes are TRBV7-9 and TRBJ1-3; no reliable D call. V dropped 2 bases and J dropped 8 bases, with 4 bases sitting between them. Per germline, CDR1 SEHNR and CDR2 FQNEAQ (reference sequence). This CDR3 is 11 amino acids long. CDR3 coding DNA: TGTGCCAGCAGCTTATCCGACACCATATATTTT. Translation gives CASSLSDTIYF. The full variable domain, completed using reference TRBV7-9 and TRBJ1-3, is DTGVSQNPRHKITKRGQNVTFRCDPISEHNRLYWYRQTLGQGPEFLTYFQNEAQLEKSRLLSDRFSAERPKGSFSTLEIQRTEQGDSAMYLCASSLSDTIYFGEGSWLTVV.

The chain couples TRBV24-1 to TRBJ2-2; D remains ambiguous. The CDR3 runs to 12 residues. The V end was cut by 9 bases, the J end by 0 bases, with 4 bases between. The V gene's germline CDR1 is KGHDR and CDR2 SFDVKD. CDR3 bases: TGTGCCACCGGGCCGAACACCGGGGAGCTGTTTTTT. Amino acids: CATGPNTGELFF.

The chain joins TRBV6-6 to TRBJ1-2, with no clear D. The V end was cut by 3 bases, the J end by 5 bases, with 13 bases between. CDR1 is MNHNY and CDR2 is SVGAGI in the germline V gene (reference sequence). The CDR3 loop spans 14 amino acids. The CDR3 DNA reads as TGTGCCAGCAGTTATCGGCACCAAATATATGGCTACACCTTC. Amino acid sequence: CASSYRHQIYGYTF.

The rearrangement links TRBV27 to TRBJ2-7; 7 bases line up with TRBD1. With 5 bases clipped from V and 5 bases from J, the junction kept 12 bases outside the gene matches. The germline V gene has CDR1 MNHEY and CDR2 SMNVEV (reference sequence). The CDR3 is 15 amino acids. The CDR3 DNA is TGTGCCAGCAGTCCCTGGGACAGCACGGCACACGAGCAGTACTTC. This encodes CASSPWDSTAHEQYF.

This chain connects TRBV5-1 to TRBJ1-2; 9 bases line up with TRBD1. CDR1 SGHRS and CDR2 YFSETQ come from the germline V gene. CDR3 length: 15 amino acids. Trimming removed 4 bases from V and 5 bases from J; junction bases left unmatched: 9. CDR3 protein: CASSPRTGEFYGYTF. CDR3 in DNA: TGCGCCAGCAGCCCTAGGACAGGGGAGTTTTATGGCTACACCTTC.

The rearrangement links TRBV5-6 to TRBJ1-4, with D possibly TRBD1 on 6 matching bases. Germline CDR1 SGHDT, CDR2 YYEEEE. This CDR3 spans 14 amino acids. The V end was cut by 4 bases, the J end by 10 bases, with 17 bases between. The CDR3 sequence is CASSPDRTPGKLFF. CDR3 DNA: TGTGCCAGCAGCCCCGACAGGACCCCTGGAAAACTGTTTTTT.

This chain connects TRBV3-1 (or the pseudogene TRBV3-2) to TRBJ1-1; TRBD1 agrees at 7 bases. CDR1 is LGHDT, CDR2 YNNKEL, per germline (reference sequence). V trimming: 4 bases; J trimming: 2 bases; junction bases outside the gene matches: 4. The CDR3 has 14 amino acids. The CDR3 loop reads CASSLRDRNTEAFF. The CDR3 DNA is TGTGCCAGCAGCCTTCGGGACAGAAACACTGAAGCTTTCTTT.

The CDR3 is CASSLPGGEKLFF. The CDR3 coding sequence is TGTGCCAGCAGTTTACCAGGGGGTGAAAAACTGTTTTTT. V and J are TRBV12-3 or TRBV12-4 and TRBJ1-4; TRBD1 matches at 7 bases. The CDR3 runs to 13 residues. V lost 2 bases to trimming and J lost 7 bases; unmatched junction nucleotides: 1.

The chain employs TRBV24-1 and TRBJ2-5; D could derive from TRBD1 or TRBD2 (5 bases each). CDR3 length: 15 amino acids. Germline loops: CDR1 KGHDR, CDR2 SFDVKD. V lost 7 bases and J 5 bases, leaving 19 bases between the germline ends. The CDR3 reads CATSSSLGVGETQYF. Here the CDR3 DNA reads TGTGCCACCAGCAGTTCCTTGGGGGTCGGCGAGACCCAGTACTTC.

This sequence joins TRBV5-1 and TRBJ1-3; 9 bases are shared with TRBD1. Germline lookup yields CDR1 SGHRS and CDR2 YFSETQ. This CDR3 contains 15 residues. Trimming removed 4 bases from V and 1 base from J; junction bases left unmatched: 3. The CDR3 nucleotides read TGCGCCAGCAGCAGGGACAGGGCATCTGGAAACACCATATATTTT. This sequence encodes CASSRDRASGNTIYF.

The chain employs TRBV2 and TRBJ1-2; the match to TRBD1 covers 7 bases. CDR1 and CDR2 from the germline V gene are SNHLY and FYNNEI. The junction had 4 bases not matched to a gene; V was cut back by 8 bases and J by 4 bases. CDR3 length equals 12 residues. The CDR3 protein is CASGTETYGYTF. CDR3 nucleotides: TGTGCCAGCGGGACAGAGACCTATGGCTACACCTTC.